This TCR beta chain originates from a study of blood T cell repertoires in COVID-19. V shed 4 bases and J shed 4 bases, with 17 bases lying between them. The CDR3 length is 15 residues. The germline gives CDR1 SGHDT, CDR2 YYEEEE. Measured with immunoSEQ multiplex PCR; TCRdb has only the in-frame clones, and not every one. The sample includes 150,000 to 200,000 clones, around 90% of them seen just once. Sequencing was carried out using peripheral blood. The rearrangement links TRBV5-6 to TRBJ1-2, with D hard to call. This TCR came from a man aged 45 to 65 with acute or convalescent COVID-19. The CDR3 DNA is TGTGCCAGCAGCCTAGGTCCACTGCAGAGCTATGGCTACACCTTC. Translation gives CASSLGPLQSYGYTF.